This entry describes one T cell receptor beta chain. The junction departs from the called germline gene at one end, perhaps through a read error. This entry is derived from a study of blood T cell repertoires in COVID-19. Study in general: The analysed material was cDNA or gDNA that came from T cells, B-cell-depleted T cells, or PBMCs.

Germline values: CDR1 LNHDA, CDR2 SQIVND (reference sequence). CDR3 length equals 15 residues. Original methodology: Nucleated cell number was recorded as an estimate derived from reference gene primer amplification. Repertoires were generated with immunoSEQ multiplex PCR, while TCRdb's copy carries only in-frame clones and drops some. That table gives V, J and clone size, and the DNA gave D and trimming. The table has approximately 210,000 clones, more than 75% seen once; the top ten hold roughly 10%. The sequencing input was peripheral blood. The gene calls are TRBV19 and TRBJ1-3; D perhaps matches TRBD1 (5 bases). This sequence was found in a man aged 50 to 59 with COVID-19, enrolled during active disease. CDR3 DNA sequence: TGTGCCAGTACTATAGCCCAGGGCTTTGGAAACACCATATATTTT. Encoded protein: CASTIAQGFGNTIYF.